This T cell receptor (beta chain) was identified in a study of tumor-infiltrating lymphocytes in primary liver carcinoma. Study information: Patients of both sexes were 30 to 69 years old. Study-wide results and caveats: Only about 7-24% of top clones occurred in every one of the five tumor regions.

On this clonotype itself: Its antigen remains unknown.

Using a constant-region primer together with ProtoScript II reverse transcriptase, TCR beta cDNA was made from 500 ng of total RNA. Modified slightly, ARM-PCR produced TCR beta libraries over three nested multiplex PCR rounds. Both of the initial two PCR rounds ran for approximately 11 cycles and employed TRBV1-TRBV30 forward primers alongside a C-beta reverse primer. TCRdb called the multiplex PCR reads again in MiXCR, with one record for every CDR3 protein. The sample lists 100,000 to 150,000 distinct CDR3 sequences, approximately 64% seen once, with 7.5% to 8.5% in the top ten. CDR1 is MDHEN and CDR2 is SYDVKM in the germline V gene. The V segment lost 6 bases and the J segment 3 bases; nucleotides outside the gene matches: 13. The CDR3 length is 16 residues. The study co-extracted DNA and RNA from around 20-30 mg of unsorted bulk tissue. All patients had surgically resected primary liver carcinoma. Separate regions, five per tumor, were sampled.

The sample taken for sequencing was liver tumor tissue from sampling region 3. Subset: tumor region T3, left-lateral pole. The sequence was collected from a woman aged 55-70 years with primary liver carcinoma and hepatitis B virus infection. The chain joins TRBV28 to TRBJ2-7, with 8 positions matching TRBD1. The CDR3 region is CASRHRTGKGGYEQYF. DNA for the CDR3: TGTGCCAGCAGACATCGGACAGGGAAAGGGGGCTACGAGCAGTACTTC.